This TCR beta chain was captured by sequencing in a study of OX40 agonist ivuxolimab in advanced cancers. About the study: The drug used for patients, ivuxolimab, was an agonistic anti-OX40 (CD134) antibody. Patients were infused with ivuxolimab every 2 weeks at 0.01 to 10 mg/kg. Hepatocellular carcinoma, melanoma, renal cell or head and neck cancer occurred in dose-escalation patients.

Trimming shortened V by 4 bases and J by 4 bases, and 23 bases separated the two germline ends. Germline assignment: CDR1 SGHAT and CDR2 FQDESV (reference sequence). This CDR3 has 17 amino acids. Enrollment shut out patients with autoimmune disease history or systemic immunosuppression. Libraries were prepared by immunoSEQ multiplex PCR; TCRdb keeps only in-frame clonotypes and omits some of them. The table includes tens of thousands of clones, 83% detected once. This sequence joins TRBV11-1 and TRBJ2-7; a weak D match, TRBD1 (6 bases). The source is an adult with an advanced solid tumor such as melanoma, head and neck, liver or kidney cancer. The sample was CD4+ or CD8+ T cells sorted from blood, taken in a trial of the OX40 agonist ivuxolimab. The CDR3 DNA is TGTGCCAGCAGCTCTGGACAGACCTTGAGTAGATGGTACGAGCAGTACTTC. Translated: CASSSGQTLSRWYEQYF. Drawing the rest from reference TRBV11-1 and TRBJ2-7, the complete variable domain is EAEVAQSPRYKITEKSQAVAFWCDPISGHATLYWYRQILGQGPELLVQFQDESVVDDSQLPKDRFSAERLKGVDSTLKIQPAELGDSAMYLCASSSGQTLSRWYEQYFGPGTRLTVT.